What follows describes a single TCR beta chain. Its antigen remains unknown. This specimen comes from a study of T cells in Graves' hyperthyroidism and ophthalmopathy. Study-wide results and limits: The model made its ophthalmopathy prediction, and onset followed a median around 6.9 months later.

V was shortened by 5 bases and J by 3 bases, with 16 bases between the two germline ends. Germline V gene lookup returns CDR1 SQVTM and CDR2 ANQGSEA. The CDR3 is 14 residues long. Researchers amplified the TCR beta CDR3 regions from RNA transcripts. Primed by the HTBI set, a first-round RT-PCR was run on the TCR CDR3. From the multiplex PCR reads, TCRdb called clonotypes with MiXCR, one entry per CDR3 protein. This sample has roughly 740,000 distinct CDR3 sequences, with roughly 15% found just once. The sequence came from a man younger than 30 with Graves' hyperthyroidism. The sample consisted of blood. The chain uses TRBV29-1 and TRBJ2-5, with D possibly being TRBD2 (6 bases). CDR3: CSVPYRVAEETQYF. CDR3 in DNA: TGCAGCGTTCCTTATCGGGTAGCGGAAGAGACCCAGTACTTC.